This record looks at one T cell receptor beta chain sequence and its context. Its target is not known. This CDR3 has 14 amino acids. The ends lost 6 bases at V and 2 bases at J; junction bases unmatched: 2. Germline V gene lookup returns CDR1 ENHRY and CDR2 SYGVKD. These data originate in a study of CD8 T cells in ankylosing spondylitis. Study-wide findings and caveats: Peripheral blood samples showed relatively rare disease-linked clones, and these clones were CD8+. Existing reports had already noted some motif variants in reactive arthritis synovial fluid and blood. Blood from ankylosing spondylitis patients appeared to carry a characteristic roughly 8-variant TCR beta motif.

TCRdb called the 5' RACE reads again in MiXCR, with one record for every CDR3 protein. The table records about 250,000 distinct CDR3 sequences, roughly a third of them present only once. Sequencing used blood, either unsorted or a sorted T cell fraction (not recorded which). The chain carries TRBV10-3 and TRBJ2-7; 12 bases map to TRBD1. This receptor was obtained from a male donor with ankylosing spondylitis or in good health (not recorded which). The CDR3 coding sequence is TGTGCCATCAGGGGACAGGGGGCAGCCTACGAGCAGTACTTC. Amino acids: CAIRGQGAAYEQYF.